The 15 T cell receptor beta chains below were found in one sample sequenced in a study of T cells expressing NK-cell markers (dated by TCRdb to 2020 to 2021). The library was generated by 5' RACE. For sequencing, an Illumina HiSeq 2000 was employed. The reads underwent TCRdb reprocessing, giving one record for each CDR3 protein sequence and no DNA. In this sample's table one finds 350,000 to 400,000 distinct CDR3 sequences. Jointly, the top ten make up approximately 12% of the sample. The sequenced sample consisted of blood T cells: a sorted CD56 or NKG2C T cell subset, CD4+ or CD8+ T cells, or bulk PBMC T cells (not recorded which). Source of these receptors: a woman between 45 and 60 years old in good health. Donor details come from another sample of the same person, matched by shared clones.

The V gene is TRBV12-3 or TRBV12-4, the J gene TRBJ2-1; as DNA is missing, the TRBD2 call by TCRdb cannot be tested. The CDR3 has 14 residues. The CDR3: CASSLGGRTGEQFF.

The chain joins TRBV20-1 to TRBJ1-1; TCRdb selects TRBD1, and the lack of DNA leaves this call unchecked. Per the germline V gene, CDR1 is DFQATT and CDR2 is SNEGSKA (reference sequence). The CDR3 covers 15 residues. The CDR3 loop reads CSAPPSTGAHTEAFF.

V gene TRBV4-1 combines with J gene TRBJ2-1; without DNA, the TCRdb call of TRBD1 cannot be checked. Germline CDR1 and CDR2: MGHRA and YSYEKL. This CDR3 has 15 amino acids. The CDR3 reads CASTGPGQTRNEQFF.

The chain has TRBV4-1 and TRBJ2-1; TCRdb names TRBD2, which stays unverified in the absence of DNA. The CDR3 is made up of 15 amino acids. The germline V gene has CDR1 MGHRA and CDR2 YSYEKL. The CDR3: CASSQDRTSKLEQFF.

The genes are TRBV12-3 or TRBV12-4 and TRBJ2-7. CDR3 length: 13 amino acids. The CDR3 is CASSLLASGEQYF.

The chain recombines TRBV15 with TRBJ2-7. Germline-derived CDR1 and CDR2 are LNHNV and YYDKDF (reference sequence). The CDR3 sequence is 13 residues long. The CDR3 region is CATSRDRLVIPDF.

The gene calls are TRBV11-3 and TRBJ2-4. CDR1 is SGHNT and CDR2 is YENEEA in the germline V gene. The length of the CDR3 is 13 residues. The CDR3 region is CATSAKTKNIQYF.

CDR3 residues: CASSHPQETGSYNEQFF. The V gene is TRBV4-1, the J gene TRBJ2-1; the D gene TCRdb calls, TRBD2, cannot be checked with no DNA. The CDR3 covers 17 residues. The germline CDR1 and CDR2 sequences are MGHRA and YSYEKL.

The gene calls are TRBV11-2 and TRBJ1-6; the TCRdb D gene call, TRBD1, has no DNA to confirm it. This CDR3 region has 17 residues. Germline V gives CDR1 SGHAT, CDR2 FQNNGV. CDR3: CASSLSWIGSYNSPLHF.

The gene calls are TRBV12-3 or TRBV12-4 and TRBJ2-1; TCRdb's D gene call, TRBD2, goes unchecked for lack of DNA. The CDR3 has 16 residues. The CDR3 spells CASRGMREGAAMEQFF.

This rearrangement joins TRBV25-1 to TRBJ2-2. Looked up from germline, CDR1 is MGHDK and CDR2 is SYGVNS. The CDR3 is 16 residues long. The CDR3 is CASRGVTSPNTGELFF.

The genes are TRBV28 and TRBJ2-4; as DNA is missing, the TRBD2 call by TCRdb cannot be tested. The CDR3 is made up of 12 amino acids. Germline V gene lookup returns CDR1 MDHEN and CDR2 SYDVKM. CDR3 region: CASGPSGNIQYF.

The CDR3 sequence is CSASGVGYGYTF. The chain employs TRBV20-1 and TRBJ1-2. CDR1 is DFQATT, CDR2 SNEGSKA, per germline (reference sequence). This CDR3 has 12 amino acids.

V usage is TRBV12-5 and J usage is TRBJ2-1; TCRdb's D call of TRBD1 is untestable without DNA. This CDR3 spans 14 amino acids. Per germline, CDR1 LGHNT and CDR2 FRNRAP. The CDR3 sequence is CASGLAVQGYEQFF.

This chain joins TRBV5-1 and TRBJ2-2. This CDR3 comprises 14 residues. Germline assignment: CDR1 SGHRS and CDR2 YFSETQ. The CDR3 sequence: CASSTARSTGELFF.